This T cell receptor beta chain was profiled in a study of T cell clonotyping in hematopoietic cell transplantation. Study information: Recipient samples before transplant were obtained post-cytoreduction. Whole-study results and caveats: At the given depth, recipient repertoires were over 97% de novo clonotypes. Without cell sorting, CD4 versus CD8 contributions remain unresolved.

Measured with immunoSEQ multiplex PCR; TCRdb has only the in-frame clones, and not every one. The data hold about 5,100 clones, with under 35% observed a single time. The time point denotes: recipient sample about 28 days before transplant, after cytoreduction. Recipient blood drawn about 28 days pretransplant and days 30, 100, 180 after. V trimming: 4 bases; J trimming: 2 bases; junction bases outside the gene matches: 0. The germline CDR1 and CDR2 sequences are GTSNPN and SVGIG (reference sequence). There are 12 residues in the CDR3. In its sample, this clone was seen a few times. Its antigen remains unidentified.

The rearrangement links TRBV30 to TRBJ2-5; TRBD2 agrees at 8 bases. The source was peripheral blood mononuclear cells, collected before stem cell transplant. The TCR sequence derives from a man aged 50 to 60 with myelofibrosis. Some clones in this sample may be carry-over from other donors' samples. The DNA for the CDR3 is TGTGCCTGGACTAGCGGGCAAGAGACCCAGTACTTC. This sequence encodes CAWTSGQETQYF.